This TCR beta chain was identified during a study of blood T cell repertoires in COVID-19. Study in general: Italy, Spain and the United States were the sources of the convalescent and acute COVID-19 samples. PBMCs, B-cell-depleted T cells, or T cells provided the cDNA or gDNA that made up the material.

Only one count was recorded for this clone. Original handling: Reference gene primer amplification in the assay estimated nucleated cell counts. Only in-frame clones appear in the TCRdb table, and some are missing; sequencing was by immunoSEQ multiplex PCR. The DNA gave D and trimming, while V, J and clone size come from that table. Among some 260,000 clones listed, about 80% were seen once. The CDR3 runs 14 residues. The germline V gene has CDR1 SGDLS and CDR2 YYNGEE. V shed 5 bases and J 8 bases; nucleotides not matched to a gene: 12. This TCR came from a woman over 75 with acute or convalescent COVID-19. The sample was peripheral blood. The chain couples TRBV9 to TRBJ1-2, with 7 bases identical to TRBD1. The CDR3 DNA reads TGTGCCAGCAGTCAGACAGGGCCTAGGGGGGGCTACACCTTC. Translation gives CASSQTGPRGGYTF. Combining the CDR3 with reference TRBV9 and TRBJ1-2 gives the whole variable domain DSGVTQTPKHLITATGQRVTLRCSPRSGDLSVYWYQQSLDQGLQFLIQYYNGEERAKGNILERFSAQQFPDLHSELNLSSLELGDSALYFCASSQTGPRGGYTFGSGTRLTVV.